A single sample is the source of the 22 T cell receptor beta chains below, sequenced in a study of molecular identifiers for immune sequencing clone quantification. In TCRdb, the PCR reads were re-called with MiXCR into one record per CDR3 protein. The sample carries over 550,000 distinct CDR3 sequences, over 25% recorded once. The sample comprised naive CD8+ T cells from blood, with Jurkat cell RNA spiked in. Subset here: FACS-sorted CD8+CD4-CCR7+CD45RA+ naive T cells. The receptors were sampled from a human donor in good health. Some libraries in this study had Jurkat cell RNA spiked in.

This clonotype was found many times. The rearrangement links TRBV20-1 to TRBJ2-5, with TRBD1 as a possible D gene (6 bases). CDR3 length: 12 amino acids. The germline gives CDR1 DFQATT, CDR2 SNEGSKA (reference sequence). The V end was cut by 2 bases, the J end by 5 bases, with 9 bases between. The CDR3 sequence is CSARNRAETQYF. The CDR3 DNA sequence: TGCAGTGCTAGAAACAGGGCTGAGACCCAGTACTTC.

Here the CDR3 DNA reads TGTGCCAGCAGCTTAGTTTCGGGGACTAGCGGACTCAATGAGCAGTTCTTC. Protein sequence: CASSLVSGTSGLNEQFF. The rearrangement links TRBV7-8 to TRBJ2-1, with 11 bases that match TRBD2. The J segment lost 6 bases and the V segment lost 1 base, leaving 8 bases of the junction unmatched. Germline V lookup: CDR1 SGHVS, CDR2 FQNEAQ. The CDR3 consists of 17 residues.

This clonotype was counted between two and nine times. The J gene is TRBJ1-1, the V gene TRBV4-3; D perhaps matches TRBD1 (5 bases). This CDR3 has 16 residues. The germline V and J ends were trimmed by 4 bases and 1 base, with 16 bases remaining between them. The germline gives CDR1 LGHNA, CDR2 YSLEER. The CDR3 is CASSLSLGGSNTEAFF. The CDR3 region has the DNA TGCGCCAGCAGCCTTTCTCTTGGGGGATCGAACACTGAAGCTTTCTTT.

This sequence joins TRBV28 and TRBJ2-2, with 10 bases fitting TRBD2. After removal of 4 bases from V and 7 bases from J, the junction contained 9 bases not matched to a gene. Germline V gives CDR1 MDHEN, CDR2 SYDVKM. This CDR3 spans 16 amino acids. CDR3 protein: CASSSSGSEMGGELFF. Written as DNA, the CDR3 is TGTGCCAGCAGTTCTAGCGGGAGTGAAATGGGCGGGGAGCTGTTTTTT.

V and J are TRBV18 and TRBJ2-7; a possible D gene is TRBD1 (6 bases). Trimming removed 6 bases at V and 1 base at J, with 13 bases between. This CDR3 region has 14 residues. Germline loops: CDR1 KGHSH, CDR2 LQKENI. The chain's CDR3 is CASSRQELSYEQYF. The CDR3, as DNA: TGTGCCAGCTCCAGACAGGAGCTTTCCTACGAGCAGTACTTC.

V is TRBV28 and J is TRBJ2-1; TRBD1 matches 8 bases. From germline, CDR1 is MDHEN and CDR2 SYDVKM. This CDR3 has 13 residues. Trimming took 8 bases from V and 6 from J; bases not matched to a gene: 6. The CDR3 protein is CASGDRGPNEQFF. CDR3 DNA sequence: TGTGCCAGCGGCGACAGGGGTCCCAATGAGCAGTTCTTC.

This clonotype was detected ten times or more. The chain couples TRBV28 to TRBJ1-1, with D perhaps matching TRBD1 (6 bases). Between the trimmed V and J ends, which lost 10 bases and 7 bases, there was a span of 22 bases. Germline CDR1 and CDR2: MDHEN and SYDVKM. The CDR3 runs 14 residues. The CDR3 DNA is TGTGCCACCACGCCTGCAGGGGCCACTTTTGAAGCTTTCTTT. It specifies CATTPAGATFEAFF.

This rearrangement joins TRBV7-2 to TRBJ1-1, with D tentatively TRBD1 (6 bases). Germline CDR1 SGHTA, CDR2 FQGNSA. The ends were cut back, 1 base at V and 6 bases at J, with 18 bases in the middle. There are 16 residues in the CDR3. Written as DNA, the CDR3 is TGTGCCAGCAGCTTAGATTGGGGGCTCGGGTTCCCTGAAGCTTTCTTT. Translating gives CASSLDWGLGFPEAFF.

This clonotype was picked up a small number of times. The CDR3 here is CASSLVGRLGEQYF. The CDR3 DNA reads TGTGCCAGCAGCTTGGTTGGCAGGTTAGGAGAGCAGTACTTC. The chain uses TRBV5-5 and TRBJ2-7; D remains unclear. Trimming cost V 0 bases and J 7 bases, with 14 bases left between them. Germline CDR1 reads SGHKS; CDR2 reads YYEKEE (reference sequence). The CDR3 length is 14 residues.

This clonotype has only a few counts. The chain links TRBV12-5 to TRBJ2-3; D might be TRBD1 (5 bases). V lost 0 bases and J lost 4, with 20 bases in between. This CDR3 spans 18 amino acids. CDR1 is LGHNT, CDR2 FRNRAP, per germline. The chain's CDR3 is CASGLVFSGHRSPDTQYF. The CDR3 DNA is TGTGCTAGTGGTTTGGTATTTTCAGGACACCGGTCCCCAGATACGCAGTATTTT.

This clonotype showed up many times. The CDR3 spells CASSAGGRIEAFF. DNA of the CDR3: TGTGCCAGCAGTGCAGGGGGGAGAATTGAAGCTTTCTTT. V and J are TRBV6-2 or TRBV6-3 and TRBJ1-1; 7 nucleotides align to TRBD1. CDR1 is MNHEY, CDR2 SVGEGT, per germline. The CDR3 totals 13 residues. The junction had 7 bases not matched to a gene; V was cut back by 5 bases and J by 7 bases.

This clonotype was counted at least ten times. The chain uses TRBV5-1 and TRBJ2-7; perhaps D is TRBD1 or TRBD2 (5 bases each). Germline CDR1 is SGHRS and CDR2 is YFSETQ. V was clipped by 5 bases and J by 2 bases, with 8 bases between them. This CDR3 spans 12 amino acids. The CDR3 loop is CASRGVTYEQYF. The CDR3 nucleotides are TGCGCCAGCAGGGGGGTCACCTACGAGCAGTACTTC. The full variable domain, with the rest looked up from reference TRBV5-1 and TRBJ2-7, is KAGVTQTPRYLIKTRGQQVTLSCSPISGHRSVSWYQQTPGQGLQFLFEYFSETQRNKGNFPGRFSGRQFSNSRSEMNVSTLELGDSALYLCASRGVTYEQYFGPGTRLTVT.

With respect to this clonotype: Without the conserved terminal phenylalanine or tryptophan, this CDR3 likely stems from a read error. This chain uses TRBV5-1 with TRBJ1-3, with TRBD1 matching 7 bases. Germline CDR1 reads SGHRS; CDR2 reads YFSETQ. With 3 bases clipped from V and 4 bases from J, the junction kept 7 bases outside the gene matches. CDR3 size: 15 residues. CDR3 in DNA: TGCGCCAGCAGCTCCGACAGGGCGAGCGGAAACACCATATATCTT. Translation: CASSSDRASGNTIYL.

The table lists this clonotype with many counts. This rearrangement joins TRBV5-1 to TRBJ2-6; D is possibly TRBD1 (5 bases). Trimming stripped 1 base from V and 0 bases from J, with 14 bases between. Germline loops: CDR1 SGHRS, CDR2 YFSETQ. The CDR3 is 18 amino acids. The chain's CDR3 is CASSLSWGRLSGANVLTF. The CDR3 DNA is TGCGCCAGCAGCTTGTCGTGGGGCAGGCTCTCTGGGGCCAACGTCCTGACTTTC.

This clonotype is a singleton in its sample. This chain connects TRBV20-1 to TRBJ2-1; 7 bases fit TRBD2. The CDR3 runs 16 residues. Per germline, CDR1 DFQATT and CDR2 SNEGSKA (reference sequence). With 0 bases clipped from V and 3 bases from J, the junction kept 8 bases outside the gene matches. CDR3 amino acids: CSARDPLAERYNEQFF. For the CDR3, the DNA is TGCAGTGCTAGAGACCCCCTAGCGGAGCGCTACAATGAGCAGTTCTTC.

The chain carries TRBV19 and TRBJ2-5, with D unresolved. CDR1 and CDR2 from the germline V gene are LNHDA and SQIVND (reference sequence). Trimming took 3 bases from V and 4 from J, leaving 12 bases between them. This CDR3 is 14 amino acids long. CDR3 nucleotides: TGTGCCAGTAGTATTGGAGTATCCTTAGAGACCCAGTACTTC. This translates into CASSIGVSLETQYF.

Worth noting for this clonotype: At one end the junction does not follow the germline gene, possibly because of a read error. CDR3 protein: CASSLGGFNEQHF. The CDR3 DNA reads as TGTGCCAGCAGTTTAGGAGGTTTCAACGAGCAGCACTTC. The chain employs TRBV6-2 or TRBV6-3 and TRBJ2-7; TRBD2 is a possible D gene (5 bases). The length of the CDR3 is 13 residues. CDR1 is MNHEY and CDR2 is SVGEGT in the germline V gene.

The sample holds a few counts of this clonotype. The rearrangement joins TRBV7-9 to TRBJ2-5, with D hard to call. Germline assignment: CDR1 SEHNR and CDR2 FQNEAQ (reference sequence). Deletions cut 4 bases from V and 3 bases from J, with 12 bases between. The CDR3 contains 14 residues. DNA for the CDR3: TGTGCCAGCAGCTCATTCGACGGAGAAGAGACCCAGTACTTC. It encodes CASSSFDGEETQYF.

This clonotype has ten or more counts. The V and J genes are TRBV7-2 and TRBJ2-3; 13 bases are shared with TRBD2. CDR3 size: 16 residues. The trim removed 5 bases at V and 8 bases at J, leaving 10 bases unmatched. Per germline, CDR1 SGHTA and CDR2 FQGNSA. CDR3 region: CASSATSGGALGTQYF. Written as DNA, the CDR3 is TGTGCCAGCAGCGCAACTAGCGGGGGGGCCTTAGGTACGCAGTATTTT.

This clonotype came up many times. V and J are TRBV7-2 and TRBJ2-1; D possibly corresponds to TRBD2 (6 bases). V gave up 5 bases and J gave up 5 bases, with 19 bases separating them. The CDR3 length is 16 residues. The germline V gene has CDR1 SGHTA and CDR2 FQGNSA. CDR3 DNA: TGTGCCAGCAGCCAACGTTCGGGGGTTCGTAACAATGAGCAGTTCTTC. It specifies CASSQRSGVRNNEQFF. Using reference TRBV7-2 and TRBJ2-1 for the parts outside the CDR3, the full variable domain is GAGVSQSPSNKVTEKGKDVELRCDPISGHTALYWYRQSLGQGLEFLIYFQGNSAPDKSGLPSDRFSAERTGGSVSTLTIQRTQQEDSAVYLCASSQRSGVRNNEQFFGPGTRLTVL.

Ten or more counts support this clonotype. This sequence joins TRBV27 and TRBJ1-1, with D perhaps matching TRBD1 (6 bases). The germline V and J ends were trimmed by 3 bases and 3 bases, with 8 bases remaining between them. CDR3 length: 13 amino acids. Germline V CDR1 and CDR2: MNHEY, SMNVEV (reference sequence). CDR3 in DNA: TGTGCCAGCAGTTTCTCAGGGGACACTGAAGCTTTCTTT. It translates to CASSFSGDTEAFF.

The V call is TRBV20-1, the J call TRBJ2-1; the D call may be TRBD1 or TRBD2 (7 bases each). The V and J ends lost 7 bases and 5 bases respectively, with 24 bases between them. Germline CDR1 reads DFQATT; CDR2 reads SNEGSKA (reference sequence). The CDR3 spans 16 residues. The CDR3 sequence is CSVSTWRSGTDNEQFF. The CDR3 coding sequence is TGCAGTGTTAGTACGTGGAGAAGCGGGACAGACAATGAGCAGTTCTTC.